Shown below are 17 T cell receptor beta chains from a single sample sequenced in a study of T cells after yellow fever vaccination. TCRdb redid the calling of the 5' RACE reads with MiXCR, one entry per CDR3 protein. Here the sample spans 300,000 to 350,000 distinct CDR3 sequences, 3.5% to 4.5% being singletons. The sample in question was PBMCs, obtained 5 days after the yellow fever booster vaccination. These receptors originate from a young man who received the YFV17D yellow fever vaccine.

This clonotype has a handful of counts. This chain links TRBV4-3 with TRBJ2-5; TRBD2 might be the D (7 bases). The CDR3 has 15 amino acids. Germline V gene lookup returns CDR1 LGHNA and CDR2 YSLEER. V lost 3 bases and J 5 bases, leaving 16 bases between the germline ends. This CDR3 is CASSQGPGGLETQYF. As DNA, the CDR3 is TGCGCCAGCAGCCAGGGACCGGGGGGCCTCGAGACCCAGTACTTC.

In this sample, this clonotype turned up a few times. J is TRBJ2-1 and V is TRBV6-5; 9 nucleotides align to TRBD1. The ends lost 5 bases at V and 4 bases at J; junction bases unmatched: 6. The length of the CDR3 is 15 residues. CDR1 is MNHEY, CDR2 SVGAGI, per germline. The CDR3 spells CASSLGQGRYNEQFF. In DNA, the CDR3 is TGTGCCAGCAGTCTTGGACAGGGGAGATACAATGAGCAGTTCTTC.

In this sample, this clonotype turned up many times. The chain is built from TRBV4-3 and TRBJ1-1; TRBD1 agrees at 7 bases. The CDR3 contains 15 residues. The V segment lost 0 bases and the J segment 7 bases; nucleotides outside the gene matches: 8. Germline loops: CDR1 LGHNA, CDR2 YSLEER. In nucleotides, the CDR3 is TGCGCCAGCAGCCAAGATCTCACAGGGGAGGATGAAGCTTTCTTT. This sequence encodes CASSQDLTGEDEAFF.

This clonotype has a count of ten or more. The chain links TRBV19 to TRBJ2-1; 8 bases are shared with TRBD2. Trimming cost V 5 bases and J 0 bases; bases outside gene matches: 3. The CDR3 contains 15 residues. Germline CDR1 and CDR2: LNHDA and SQIVND (reference sequence). The CDR3 loop reads CASSGLAGSYNEQFF. The CDR3 region has the DNA TGTGCCAGTAGTGGGCTAGCGGGCTCCTACAATGAGCAGTTCTTC. Variable domain in full (rest from reference TRBV19 and TRBJ2-1): DGGITQSPKYLFRKEGQNVTLSCEQNLNHDAMYWYRQDPGQGLRLIYYSQIVNDFQKGDIAEGYSVSREKKESFPLTVTSAQKNPTAFYLCASSGLAGSYNEQFFGPGTRLTVL.

This clonotype occurred a few times. V usage is TRBV11-2 and J usage is TRBJ2-1; 8 bases map to TRBD2. V was pared by 3 bases and J by 9 bases, with 16 bases of the junction left unmatched. The CDR3 consists of 17 residues. Per the germline V gene, CDR1 is SGHAT and CDR2 is FQNNGV. CDR3: CASSFLSGGLIKAEQFF. The DNA for the CDR3 is TGTGCCAGCAGCTTTTTATCGGGGGGGCTTATTAAGGCTGAGCAGTTCTTC. The whole variable domain, remainder taken from reference TRBV11-2 and TRBJ2-1, is EAGVAQSPRYKIIEKRQSVAFWCNPISGHATLYWYQQILGQGPKLLIQFQNNGVVDDSQLPKDRFSAERLKGVDSTLKIQPAKLEDSAVYLCASSFLSGGLIKAEQFFGPGTRLTVL.

The table lists this clonotype with a few counts. This rearrangement joins TRBV11-1 to TRBJ2-7; possible D gene TRBD2, 6 bases. The germline CDR1 and CDR2 sequences are SGHAT and FQDESV (reference sequence). Trimming removed 5 bases at V and 6 bases at J, with 14 bases between. The CDR3 length is 13 residues. In DNA, the CDR3 is TGTGCCAGCAGCCAGGCAGCACTAGCCGAGCAGTACGTC. Translation: CASSQAALAEQYV.

The genes are TRBV7-2 and TRBJ1-5; no definite D call. This CDR3 spans 15 amino acids. In germline, CDR1 is SGHTA, CDR2 FQGNSA. With 5 bases removed from V and 1 base from J, the gap between germline ends came to 12 bases. For the CDR3, the DNA is TGTGCCAGCAGCGCCGTAGGGCGAAGCAATCAGCCCCAGCATTTT. Its translation: CASSAVGRSNQPQHF.

This clonotype showed up just a few times. This rearrangement joins TRBV28 to TRBJ2-1; 8 bases fit TRBD2. The CDR3 consists of 15 residues. From germline, CDR1 is MDHEN and CDR2 SYDVKM. The trim removed 5 bases at V and 2 bases at J, leaving 5 bases unmatched. The CDR3 protein is CASSISGRTYNEQFF. The CDR3 DNA follows: TGTGCCAGCAGTATCAGCGGGAGAACCTACAATGAGCAGTTCTTC.

This clonotype was observed many times. The chain combines TRBV7-6 with TRBJ2-3; 7 bases align to TRBD2. J gave up 2 bases and V 5 bases, and 7 bases lay outside the gene matches. This CDR3 has 15 amino acids. The germline V gene has CDR1 SGHVS and CDR2 FNYEAQ. CDR3 in DNA: TGTGCCAGCAGCAACGGGCGGGGGAACACAGATACGCAGTATTTT. It yields the protein CASSNGRGNTDTQYF.

This clonotype was seen ten or more times. CDR3 in amino acids: CASSFGGSPWNEKLFF. The CDR3 bases are TGCGCCAGCAGCTTTGGGGGGTCCCCATGGAATGAAAAACTGTTTTTT. The gene calls are TRBV5-1 and TRBJ1-4, with D maybe TRBD1 (5 bases). The CDR3 is 16 amino acids. Trimming took off 2 bases at V and 5 bases at J, with 16 bases between the two ends. CDR1 and CDR2 from the germline V gene are SGHRS and YFSETQ.

This clonotype appeared many times. The chain combines TRBV7-8 with TRBJ2-5; TRBD2 matches at 9 bases. This CDR3 is built from 16 residues. V lost 1 base, J lost 5 bases, and 8 bases stayed unmatched. CDR1 SGHVS and CDR2 FQNEAQ come from the germline V gene. The CDR3 DNA reads as TGTGCCAGCAGCTTAGAAGGGCTAGCGGGGTTGGAGACCCAGTACTTC. The encoded protein is CASSLEGLAGLETQYF. Filled out from reference TRBV7-8 and TRBJ2-5, the complete variable domain reads GAGVSQSPRYKVAKRGQDVALRCDPISGHVSLFWYQQALGQGPEFLTYFQNEAQLDKSGLPSDRFFAERPEGSVSTLKIQRTQQEDSAVYLCASSLEGLAGLETQYFGPGTRLLVL.

This clonotype was counted at least ten times. The CDR3 DNA follows: TGTGCCAGCAGCTTAGGGCAGGGGGCCGTCACTGAAGCTTTCTTT. Translated: CASSLGQGAVTEAFF. V usage is TRBV7-9 and J usage is TRBJ1-1, with 8 bases identical to TRBD1. The CDR3 extends over 15 amino acids. V gave up 1 base and J gave up 4 bases; unmatched junction bases: 5. The germline V gene encodes CDR1 SEHNR and CDR2 FQNEAQ (reference sequence).

The chain is built from TRBV12-3 or TRBV12-4 and TRBJ1-5; D is ambiguous. This CDR3 contains 13 residues. Between the trimmed V and J ends, which lost 3 bases and 1 base, there was a span of 4 bases. The CDR3 loop reads CASSLMSNQPQHF. The CDR3 nucleotides read TGTGCCAGCAGTTTGATGAGCAATCAGCCCCAGCATTTT.

At least ten counts were recorded for this clonotype. Written as DNA, the CDR3 is TGTGCCAGCAGCTCTCTGACTAGCGGGGGGGCTGTGCAGTTCTTC. Its translation is CASSSLTSGGAVQFF. The genes are TRBV7-8 and TRBJ2-1; 14 nucleotides align to TRBD2. The V gene's germline CDR1 is SGHVS and CDR2 FQNEAQ. This CDR3 is built from 15 residues. The junction had 8 bases not matched to a gene; V was cut back by 4 bases and J by 12 bases.

This clonotype has ten or more counts. The J gene is TRBJ1-1, the V gene TRBV18; 8 bases map to TRBD1. The CDR3 totals 12 residues. From germline, CDR1 is KGHSH and CDR2 LQKENI. Germline trimming cut 3 bases from V and 11 bases from J; bases unmatched to any gene: 5. This CDR3 reads CASSPPRTGAFF. The CDR3 nucleotides are TGTGCCAGCTCACCGCCCAGGACAGGGGCTTTCTTT.

This clonotype was seen ten or more times. The chain uses TRBV12-3 or TRBV12-4 and TRBJ1-3, with unresolved D. The CDR3 is 16 residues long. V lost 6 bases and J 1 base, leaving 16 bases between the germline ends. The CDR3 coding sequence is TGTGCCAGCAGCCTTGGGAGGCCTAATTCTGGAAACACCATATATTTT. Protein sequence: CASSLGRPNSGNTIYF.

This clonotype occurred a few times. This chain links TRBV7-2 with TRBJ1-3, with D uncertain. This CDR3 contains 13 residues. Germline assignment: CDR1 SGHTA and CDR2 FQGNSA. V was shortened by 5 bases and J by 3 bases, with 8 bases between the two germline ends. As DNA, the CDR3 is TGTGCCAGCAGCACTGGCTATGGAAACACCATATATTTT. Protein: CASSTGYGNTIYF. The variable domain in full, with the rest retrieved from reference TRBV7-2 and TRBJ1-3, is GAGVSQSPSNKVTEKGKDVELRCDPISGHTALYWYRQSLGQGLEFLIYFQGNSAPDKSGLPSDRFSAERTGGSVSTLTIQRTQQEDSAVYLCASSTGYGNTIYFGEGSWLTVV.